This T cell receptor (beta chain) comes out of a study of blood T cells in healthy people across ages. Study observations and caveats: A greater number of naive CD4+ cells and higher diversity distinguished long-lived donors from aged donors.

Alongside a J-beta primer mix, a sample-barcoded 5' primer served in a second PCR lasting roughly 7 to 11 cycles. Each cDNA molecule carried a tag from a template-switch adaptor that contained 12 random nucleotides. TCRdb fed the 5' RACE reads into MiXCR, producing one record per CDR3 protein. The sample holds roughly 500,000 distinct CDR3 sequences; 25% to 30% are singletons and the top ten take 18%. On this clonotype: What it binds is not known.

CDR1 and CDR2 (germline): DFQATT, SNEGSKA (reference sequence). This CDR3 region has 16 residues. V gave up 1 base and J gave up 2 bases, with 14 bases separating them. Those donating, healthy Caucasian individuals from Russia, were aged roughly 6 to 100. Sequenced input: blood. The clonotype was recovered from a woman in her seventies in good health. The gene calls are TRBV20-1 and TRBJ1-4, with D hard to call. The CDR3 nucleotides read TGCAGTGCTAGAGCTTCCTCTATCGGGACTAATGAAAAACTGTTTTTT. Amino acids: CSARASSIGTNEKLFF.